A selection of T cell receptor beta chains follows, all from one sample in a study of cytomegalovirus exposure and HLA in healthy donors. Method: immunoSEQ multiplex PCR; TCRdb's copy keeps in-frame clones and lacks some. The data hold approximately 150,000 clones, with 70% to 90% observed a single time. Specimen: PBMCs. The receptor source for this set is a man aged 25-40 years in good health and CMV-seropositive. Both conserved end residues are part of each CDR3. A D gene is named only where the DNA matches it firmly. A clone size is listed for some rows: how often the clone was seen (once, few, many), or a class if it is expanded.

TRBJ1-4 . . TRBV5-4 CASGTKNEKLFF TGTGCCTCCGGGACAAAGAATGAAAAACTGTTTTTT
TRBJ1-5 . . TRBV18 CASSKRDINQPQHF TGTGCCAGCTCAAAGCGGGACATCAATCAGCCCCAGCATTTT
TRBJ2-7 . . TRBV7-6 CASSLFLGETYEQYF TGTGCCAGCAGCTTATTTCTCGGGGAGACCTACGAGCAGTACTTC
TRBJ2-5 . . TRBV5-6 CASSLYIPETQYF TGTGCCAGCAGCTTATACATCCCAGAGACCCAGTACTTC
TRBJ2-7 TRBD2 . TRBV7-3 CASSWGLAGSYEQYF TGTGCCAGCAGCTGGGGACTAGCGGGAAGCTACGAGCAGTACTTC
TRBJ2-7 . . TRBV9 CASSPGSQNTYEQYF TGTGCCAGCAGCCCTGGGAGCCAAAACACCTACGAGCAGTACTTC
TRBJ2-7 TRBD1 many TRBV6-5 CASSNRGDFDEQYF TGTGCCAGCAGTAACAGGGGCGACTTTGACGAGCAGTACTTC
TRBJ2-7 TRBD1 . TRBV6-5 CASSFSTGTEDYEQYF TGTGCCAGCAGTTTCTCCACCGGGACAGAGGACTACGAGCAGTACTTC
TRBJ1-3 . few TRBV7-9 CASSPQGNTIYF TGTGCCAGCAGCCCTCAGGGTAACACCATATATTTT
TRBJ2-3 TRBD2 . TRBV10-2 CASSRAGVTDTQYF TGCGCCAGCAGTCGCGCGGGGGTGACAGATACGCAGTATTTT
TRBJ1-4 . . TRBV30 CAWKIGRGIEKLFF TGTGCCTGGAAAATCGGACGGGGGATTGAAAAACTGTTTTTT
TRBJ2-7 TRBD1 . TRBV27 CASRGWTGRPNEQYF TGTGCCAGCAGAGGGTGGACAGGGCGACCCAACGAGCAGTACTTC
TRBJ2-3 . . TRBV7-8 CASSLARGGDTQYF TGTGCCAGCAGTTTAGCGCGGGGTGGAGATACGCAGTATTTT